The entry that follows covers one T cell receptor beta chain sequence. The data belong to a study of cytomegalovirus exposure and HLA in healthy donors. V was pared by 2 bases and J by 8 bases, with 5 bases of the junction left unmatched. The CDR3 sequence is 14 residues long. CDR1 and CDR2 from the germline V gene are SGHRS and YFSETQ. PCR involved 60 Vbeta and 13 Jbeta primers. Produced via immunoSEQ multiplex PCR; TCRdb's table is partial and in-frame only. The table lists under 150,000 clones, approximately 8.9% of them singletons, with roughly 7% in the top ten. The receptor's source is a middle-aged woman in good health and CMV-seropositive. The chain uses TRBV5-1 and TRBJ2-1; 9 positions agree with TRBD1. The source material was PBMCs. For the CDR3, the DNA is TGCGCCAGCAGCTTCTCGGGACAGGGCGATGAGCAGTTCTTC. Residues: CASSFSGQGDEQFF. The full variable domain, completed using reference TRBV5-1 and TRBJ2-1, is KAGVTQTPRYLIKTRGQQVTLSCSPISGHRSVSWYQQTPGQGLQFLFEYFSETQRNKGNFPGRFSGRQFSNSRSEMNVSTLELGDSALYLCASSFSGQGDEQFFGPGTRLTVL.